These 12 T cell receptor beta chains were all obtained from the same sample, sequenced in a study of cytotoxic CD8 clonotypes in ibrutinib-treated CLL (dated by TCRdb to about 2021). Library creation used the immunoSEQ multiplex PCR assay. The immuneACCESS repertoire file appears here via TCRdb, limited to in-frame rearrangements. These files lack a portion of the clones; in checked studies, under half of the deficit traces to unresolved V genes, and the cause of the others is not known. This sample holds about 330,000 clones; over 60% were observed only once. The ten top clones hold about 5.9% of the sample. The material was PBMCs, obtained after 36 months of ibrutinib treatment. The source of these receptors is a human donor with chronic lymphocytic leukemia.

This rearrangement joins TRBV4-1 to TRBJ2-5; 9 positions match TRBD2. V shed 3 bases and J 5 bases; nucleotides not matched to a gene: 7. The CDR3 is 15 amino acids. Germline V CDR1 and CDR2: MGHRA, YSYEKL. The CDR3 sequence is CASSQVAGGVETQYF. The DNA for the CDR3 is TGCGCCAGCAGCCAGGTCGCGGGAGGGGTTGAGACCCAGTACTTC.

V is TRBV28 and J is TRBJ1-2; 9 nucleotides line up with TRBD1. J gave up 4 bases and V 6 bases, and 6 bases lay outside the gene matches. Germline values: CDR1 MDHEN, CDR2 SYDVKM. The CDR3 covers 14 residues. The CDR3 here is CASRNRGQVYGYTF. CDR3 bases: TGTGCCAGCAGGAACAGGGGGCAGGTCTATGGCTACACCTTC.

The rearrangement links TRBV7-9 to TRBJ2-2; maybe TRBD1 (6 bases). The CDR3 length is 14 residues. Germline V lookup: CDR1 SEHNR, CDR2 FQNEAQ (reference sequence). V was trimmed by 5 bases and J by 1 base, leaving 8 bases between them. CDR3 sequence (DNA): TGTGCCAGCAGCCGGACAGAGAACACCGGGGAGCTGTTTTTT. It specifies CASSRTENTGELFF. Full variable domain (remainder filled in from reference TRBV7-9 and TRBJ2-2): DTGVSQNPRHKITKRGQNVTFRCDPISEHNRLYWYRQTLGQGPEFLTYFQNEAQLEKSRLLSDRFSAERPKGSFSTLEIQRTEQGDSAMYLCASSRTENTGELFFGEGSRLTVL.

This sequence joins TRBV7-9 and TRBJ1-1; D gene uncertain. Trimming pared 6 bases from V and 7 bases from J, leaving 12 bases between. Germline V gives CDR1 SEHNR, CDR2 FQNEAQ (reference sequence). The CDR3 is 12 residues long. The CDR3 DNA reads as TGTGCCAGCAGAACAGCGGCAGTTGAAGCTTTCTTT. Translating gives CASRTAAVEAFF.

This rearrangement joins TRBV4-1 to TRBJ1-2; maybe TRBD1 (6 bases). V lost 2 bases and J lost 8, with 18 bases in between. This CDR3 is 15 amino acids long. Germline CDR1 is MGHRA and CDR2 is YSYEKL. CDR3 region: CASSQRDRTGPGYTF. The CDR3 DNA follows: TGCGCCAGCAGCCAACGAGACAGGACCGGGCCGGGCTACACCTTC.

V is TRBV5-6 and J is TRBJ2-7, with D possibly TRBD1 on 6 matching bases. The CDR3 loop spans 14 amino acids. Deletions cut 4 bases from V and 2 bases from J, with 13 bases between. Germline values: CDR1 SGHDT, CDR2 YYEEEE. Here the CDR3 DNA reads TGTGCCAGCAGCGTCTACAGGGAGCCCTACGAGCAGTACTTC. Protein: CASSVYREPYEQYF. The whole variable domain, filled in from reference TRBV5-6 and TRBJ2-7, reads DAGVTQSPTHLIKTRGQQVTLRCSPKSGHDTVSWYQQALGQGPQFIFQYYEEEERQRGNFPDRFSGHQFPNYSSELNVNALLLGDSALYLCASSVYREPYEQYFGPGTRLTVT.

This chain links TRBV28 with TRBJ2-7; D is undetermined. CDR1 and CDR2 from the germline V gene are MDHEN and SYDVKM. V gave up 7 bases and J gave up 2 bases, with 12 bases separating them. CDR3 length equals 13 residues. The CDR3 DNA reads as TGTGCCAGCACTGGCCGGGCGCCCTACGAGCAGTACTTC. Amino acid sequence: CASTGRAPYEQYF.

The chain couples TRBV10-3 to TRBJ1-1, with D unclear. Per the germline V gene, CDR1 is ENHRY and CDR2 is SYGVKD. There are 14 residues in the CDR3. V lost 4 bases to trimming and J lost 0 bases, with 9 bases between them. As DNA, the CDR3 is TGTGCCATCAGTGCTTTCATAATGAACACTGAAGCTTTCTTT. Residues: CAISAFIMNTEAFF.

The V gene is TRBV19, the J gene TRBJ2-1, with TRBD2 matching 8 bases. The CDR3 runs to 11 residues. Germline CDR1 LNHDA, CDR2 SQIVND (reference sequence). J gave up 14 bases and V 3 bases, and 3 bases lay outside the gene matches. CDR3 in amino acids: CASSMGLVEFF. CDR3 DNA: TGTGCCAGTAGTATGGGACTAGTGGAGTTCTTC. The complete variable domain, with remaining parts taken from reference TRBV19 and TRBJ2-1, reads DGGITQSPKYLFRKEGQNVTLSCEQNLNHDAMYWYRQDPGQGLRLIYYSQIVNDFQKGDIAEGYSVSREKKESFPLTVTSAQKNPTAFYLCASSMGLVEFFGPGTRLTVL.

This sequence joins TRBV11-2 and TRBJ2-5; 9 positions match TRBD2. V was pared by 3 bases and J by 1 base, with 3 bases of the junction left unmatched. CDR1 and CDR2 from the germline V gene are SGHAT and FQNNGV. This CDR3 is 15 amino acids long. The CDR3 reads CASSFSGRVQETQYF. CDR3 coding DNA: TGTGCCAGCAGCTTTAGCGGGAGAGTCCAAGAGACCCAGTACTTC.

This chain links TRBV21-1 with TRBJ1-2; the D segment call TRBD1 is taken from the table without a DNA check. TRBV21-1 is shown as a pseudogene. The CDR3 totals 15 residues. The CDR3 region has the DNA TGTGCCAGCACCAGGGGGACAGGGTGGGTTGGAGGCTACACCTTC. This gives the protein CASTRGTGWVGGYTF.

The chain joins TRBV4-1 to TRBJ2-7; D remains unclear. Germline-derived CDR1 and CDR2 are MGHRA and YSYEKL. The CDR3 runs to 13 residues. The V gene lost 3 bases and the J gene lost 0 bases, with 6 bases spanning the gap. CDR3 in amino acids: CASSQWFSYEQYF. The CDR3 region has the DNA TGCGCCAGCAGCCAGTGGTTCTCCTACGAGCAGTACTTC.